The entry below describes one T cell receptor beta chain. The antigen remains undetermined. The source of the sample is a study of cytomegalovirus exposure and HLA in healthy donors. Study conclusions and caveats: There were some public TCRs occurring in many donors, but most TCR sequences were rare. According to reports, the classifier identified cytomegalovirus status with high specificity and sensitivity.

Profiling relied on immunoSEQ multiplex PCR, and the TCRdb table lists in-frame clones only, not all of them. The sample has under 200,000 clones, 86% seen once; the top ten hold 5.7%. The receptor's source is a woman aged 25 to 45 in good health and CMV-seronegative. What was sequenced was PBMCs.

The CDR3 reads CASSLSRGIFDSPLHF. The CDR3 DNA is TGTGCCAGCAGCCTTTCCCGGGGCATTTTCGATTCACCCCTCCACTTT. V gene TRBV13 combines with J gene TRBJ1-6, with a possible D match to TRBD1 (5 bases). Trimming left V 5 bases short and J 8 bases short, with 19 bases between. Germline CDR1 PRHDT, CDR2 FYEKMQ (reference sequence). There are 16 residues in the CDR3.